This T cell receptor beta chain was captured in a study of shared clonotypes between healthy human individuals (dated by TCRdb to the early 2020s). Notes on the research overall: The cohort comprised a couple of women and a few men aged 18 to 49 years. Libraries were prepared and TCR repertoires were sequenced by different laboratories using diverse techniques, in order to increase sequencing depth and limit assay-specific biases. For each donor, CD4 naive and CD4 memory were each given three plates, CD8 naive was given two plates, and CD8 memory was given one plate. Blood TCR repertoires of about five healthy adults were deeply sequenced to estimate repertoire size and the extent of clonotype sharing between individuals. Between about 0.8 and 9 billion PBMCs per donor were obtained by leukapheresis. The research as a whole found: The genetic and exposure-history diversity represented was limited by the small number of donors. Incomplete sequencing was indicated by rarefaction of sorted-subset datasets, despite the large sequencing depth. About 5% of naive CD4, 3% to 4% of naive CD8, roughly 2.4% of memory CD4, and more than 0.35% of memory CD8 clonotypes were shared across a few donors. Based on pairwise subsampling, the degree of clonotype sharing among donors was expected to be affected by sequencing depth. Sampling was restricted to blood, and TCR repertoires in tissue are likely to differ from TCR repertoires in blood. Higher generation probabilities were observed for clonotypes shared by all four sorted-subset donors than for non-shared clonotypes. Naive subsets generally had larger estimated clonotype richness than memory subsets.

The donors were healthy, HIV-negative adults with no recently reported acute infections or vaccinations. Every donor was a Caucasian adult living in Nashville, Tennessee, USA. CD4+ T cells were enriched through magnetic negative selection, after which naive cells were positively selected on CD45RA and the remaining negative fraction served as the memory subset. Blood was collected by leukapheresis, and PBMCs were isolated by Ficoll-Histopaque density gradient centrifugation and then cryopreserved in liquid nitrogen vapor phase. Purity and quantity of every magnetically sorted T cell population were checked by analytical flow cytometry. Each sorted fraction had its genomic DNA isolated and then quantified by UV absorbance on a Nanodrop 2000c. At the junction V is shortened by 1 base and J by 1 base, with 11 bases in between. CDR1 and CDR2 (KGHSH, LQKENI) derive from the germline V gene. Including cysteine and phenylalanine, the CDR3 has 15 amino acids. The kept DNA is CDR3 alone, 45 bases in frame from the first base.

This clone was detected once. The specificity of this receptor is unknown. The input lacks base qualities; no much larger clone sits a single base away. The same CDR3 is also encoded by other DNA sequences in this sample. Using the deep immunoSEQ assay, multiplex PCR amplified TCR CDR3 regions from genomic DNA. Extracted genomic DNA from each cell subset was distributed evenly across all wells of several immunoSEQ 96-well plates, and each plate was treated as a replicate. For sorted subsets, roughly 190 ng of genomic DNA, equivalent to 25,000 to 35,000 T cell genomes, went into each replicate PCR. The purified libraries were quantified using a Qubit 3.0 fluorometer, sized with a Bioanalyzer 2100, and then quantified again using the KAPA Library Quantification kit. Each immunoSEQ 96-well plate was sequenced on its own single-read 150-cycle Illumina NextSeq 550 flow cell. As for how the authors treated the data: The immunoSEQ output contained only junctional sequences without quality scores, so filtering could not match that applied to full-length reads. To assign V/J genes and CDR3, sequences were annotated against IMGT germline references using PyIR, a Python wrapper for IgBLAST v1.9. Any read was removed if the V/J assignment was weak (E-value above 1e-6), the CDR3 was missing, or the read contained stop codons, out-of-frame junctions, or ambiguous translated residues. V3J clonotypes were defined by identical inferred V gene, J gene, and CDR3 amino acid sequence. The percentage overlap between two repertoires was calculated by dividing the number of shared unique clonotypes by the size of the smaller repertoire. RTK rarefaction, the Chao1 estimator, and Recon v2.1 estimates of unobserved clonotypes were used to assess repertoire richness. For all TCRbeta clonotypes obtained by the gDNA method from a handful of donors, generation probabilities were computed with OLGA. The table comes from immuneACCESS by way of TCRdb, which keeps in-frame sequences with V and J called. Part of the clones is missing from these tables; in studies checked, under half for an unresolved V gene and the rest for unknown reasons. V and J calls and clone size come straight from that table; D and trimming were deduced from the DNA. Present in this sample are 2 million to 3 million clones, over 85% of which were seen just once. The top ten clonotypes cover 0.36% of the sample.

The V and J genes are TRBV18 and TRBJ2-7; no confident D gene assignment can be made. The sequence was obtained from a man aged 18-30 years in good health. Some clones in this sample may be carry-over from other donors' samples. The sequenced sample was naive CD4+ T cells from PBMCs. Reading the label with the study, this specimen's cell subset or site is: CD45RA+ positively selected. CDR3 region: CASSPRAGASYEQYF. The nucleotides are TGTGCCAGCTCACCACGGGCAGGTGCATCCTACGAGCAGTACTTC.